These 7 T cell receptor beta chains came from one sample sequenced in a study of regulatory T cells in long-lasting Graves disease. Time point specified: newly diagnosed GD, antithyroid drugs for less than 3 months. PBMC RNA was the source of the TCR library. Construction of TCR beta libraries relied on iRepertoire HTBI primers and on Arm-PCR targeting CDR3 regions. In TCRdb, the multiplex PCR reads were re-called with MiXCR into one record per CDR3 protein. Of about 430,000 distinct CDR3 sequences listed, around 16% were seen once; the top ten hold approximately 7.8%. These data were likewise used in another study, on T cells in Graves' hyperthyroidism and ophthalmopathy.

The sequenced sample was peripheral blood mononuclear cells (PBMCs), obtained at new diagnosis, from a patient treated with antithyroid drugs. The source of these receptors is a woman aged 40 to 50 with Graves disease.

The chain is built from TRBV27 and TRBJ1-2, with 11 bases that match TRBD1. The CDR3 sequence is 15 residues long. With 5 bases clipped from V and 7 bases from J, the junction kept 9 bases outside the gene matches. Per the germline V gene, CDR1 is MNHEY and CDR2 is SMNVEV (reference sequence). CDR3 nucleotides: TGTGCCAGCAGTACTAGGACAGGGGGCGCGTTTGGCTACACCTTC. This gives the protein CASSTRTGGAFGYTF.

This clonotype occurred many times. The J gene is TRBJ2-3, the V gene TRBV29-1; 13 nucleotides line up with TRBD2. Losses at the gene ends were 1 base for V and 6 bases for J; bases not matched to a gene: 10. The CDR3 covers 17 residues. Germline assignment: CDR1 SQVTM and CDR2 ANQGSEA. In DNA form, the CDR3 reads TGCAGCGTTGAAGCTATAGGACTAGCGGGAGTCTCGGATACGCAGTATTTT. Amino acid sequence: CSVEAIGLAGVSDTQYF.

The chain combines TRBV28 with TRBJ2-1, with 9 positions matching TRBD2. J lost 14 bases, V lost 7 bases, and 9 bases had no gene match. The CDR3 contains 12 residues. Germline assignment: CDR1 MDHEN and CDR2 SYDVKM. The CDR3 DNA is TGTGCCAGCATAGATCCGGGACTAGCAAAGTTCTTC. Protein sequence: CASIDPGLAKFF.

The V and J genes are TRBV20-1 and TRBJ2-5; 10 nucleotides align to TRBD2. This CDR3 comprises 18 residues. CDR1 DFQATT and CDR2 SNEGSKA come from the germline V gene (reference sequence). The V and J ends lost 0 bases and 0 bases, in that order; junction bases with no gene match: 10. CDR3 amino acids: CSARDWLAGDSYQETQYF. The CDR3 region has the DNA TGCAGTGCTAGAGATTGGCTAGCGGGAGACTCGTACCAAGAGACCCAGTACTTC.

The genes are TRBV16 and TRBJ2-5; 9 bases fit TRBD2. Looked up from germline, CDR1 is KGHSY and CDR2 is FQNENV. The CDR3 is 14 residues long. The V gene end was trimmed by 0 bases and the J gene end by 6 bases; junction bases not matched to a gene: 2. The CDR3 spells CASSQSAGGQTQYF. The CDR3 nucleotides are TGTGCCAGCAGCCAATCAGCGGGAGGTCAGACCCAGTACTTC.

The table lists this clonotype with many counts. This sequence joins TRBV2 and TRBJ1-1; TRBD1 is a possible D gene (6 bases). This CDR3 is built from 16 residues. V shed 2 bases and J shed 6 bases, with 19 bases lying between them. The germline V gene encodes CDR1 SNHLY and CDR2 FYNNEI. The CDR3 DNA is TGTGCCAGCAGTGAAAGGTGGGCAGGGGCCGGGGCTGAAGCTTTCTTT. Translated, it gives CASSERWAGAGAEAFF.

This sequence joins TRBV11-2 and TRBJ2-7; maybe TRBD2 (6 bases). Germline V gives CDR1 SGHAT, CDR2 FQNNGV. The CDR3 has 14 residues. The V end was cut by 3 bases, the J end by 5 bases, with 14 bases between. CDR3 sequence (DNA): TGTGCCAGCAGCTTTAGCGGCCCAAACGACGAGCAGTACTTC. This translates into CASSFSGPNDEQYF.